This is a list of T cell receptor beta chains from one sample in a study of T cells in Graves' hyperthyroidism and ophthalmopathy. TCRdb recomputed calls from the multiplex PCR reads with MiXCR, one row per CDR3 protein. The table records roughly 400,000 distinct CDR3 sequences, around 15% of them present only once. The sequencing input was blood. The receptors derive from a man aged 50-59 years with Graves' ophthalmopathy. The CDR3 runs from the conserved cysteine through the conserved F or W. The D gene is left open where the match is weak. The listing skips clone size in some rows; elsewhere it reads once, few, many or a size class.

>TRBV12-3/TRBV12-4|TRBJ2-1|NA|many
CASNGERAVGEQFF
TGTGCCAGCAACGGGGAACGGGCTGTTGGTGAGCAGTTCTTC
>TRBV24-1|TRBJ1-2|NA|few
CATSDPARGYGYTF
TGTGCCACCAGTGACCCCGCAAGGGGCTATGGCTACACCTTC
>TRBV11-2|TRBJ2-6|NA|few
CASSFFGAGANVLTF
TGTGCCAGCAGCTTCTTCGGGGCTGGGGCCAACGTCCTGACTTTC
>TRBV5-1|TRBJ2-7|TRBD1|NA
CASSSGTGGDEQYF
TGCGCCAGCAGCTCCGGGACAGGGGGCGACGAGCAGTACTTC
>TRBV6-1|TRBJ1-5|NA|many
CASSNSGVSQPQHF
TGTGCCAGCAGTAACTCAGGGGTTTCTCAGCCCCAGCATTTT
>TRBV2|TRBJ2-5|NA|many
CASSDLTQETQYF
TGTGCCAGCAGTGATCTGACACAAGAGACCCAGTACTTC
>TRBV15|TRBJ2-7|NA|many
CATSIYSGNSYEQYF
TGTGCCACCAGCATTTACTCAGGAAACTCCTACGAGCAGTACTTC
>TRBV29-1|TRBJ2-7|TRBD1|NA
CSVTVTGGYEQYF
TGCAGCGTAACGGTGACAGGGGGTTACGAGCAGTACTTC
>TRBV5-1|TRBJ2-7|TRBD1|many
CASSLGQGAIEQYF
TGCGCCAGCAGCTTGGGACAGGGGGCGATCGAGCAGTACTTC
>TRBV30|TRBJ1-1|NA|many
CAWSGNSEAFF
TGTGCCTGGAGTGGGAACTCTGAAGCTTTCTTT